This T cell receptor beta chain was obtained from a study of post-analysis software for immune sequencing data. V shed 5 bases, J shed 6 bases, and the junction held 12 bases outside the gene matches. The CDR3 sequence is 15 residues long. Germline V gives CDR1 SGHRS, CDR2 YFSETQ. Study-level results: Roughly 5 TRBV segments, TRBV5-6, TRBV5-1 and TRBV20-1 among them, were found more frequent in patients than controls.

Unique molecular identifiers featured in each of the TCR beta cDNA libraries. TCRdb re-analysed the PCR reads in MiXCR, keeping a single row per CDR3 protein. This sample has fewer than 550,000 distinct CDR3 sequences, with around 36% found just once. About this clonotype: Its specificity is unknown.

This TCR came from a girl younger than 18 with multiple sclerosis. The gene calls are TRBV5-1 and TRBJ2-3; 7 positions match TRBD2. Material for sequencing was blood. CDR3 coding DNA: TGCGCCAGCAGGACCTCGGGGGGAGGCGGGGATACGCAGTATTTT. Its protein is CASRTSGGGGDTQYF.